One sample yielded the 12 T cell receptor beta chains listed below, sequenced in a study of brain T cells in children with intractable seizures. The time point denotes: blood from clinic visit 5 months post-surgery; TSC patient then seizure free. Profiled with immunoSEQ multiplex PCR; TCRdb holds only in-frame clones, not every one. Found here are a few hundred thousand clones, over 90% of them singletons; the top ten hold approximately 5%. Material: peripheral blood, obtained around 5 months after surgery. The receptors shown here come from a boy younger than two with tuberous sclerosis and intractable seizures.

The V gene is TRBV19, the J gene TRBJ1-1; unclear D gene. The CDR3 extends over 14 amino acids. The V gene's germline CDR1 is LNHDA and CDR2 SQIVND (reference sequence). V was trimmed by 4 bases and J by 3 bases, leaving 12 bases between them. CDR3 bases: TGTGCCAGTAGTACCGGACCTTCTGACACTGAAGCTTTCTTT. It specifies CASSTGPSDTEAFF. Supplemented by reference TRBV19 and TRBJ1-1, the full variable domain reads DGGITQSPKYLFRKEGQNVTLSCEQNLNHDAMYWYRQDPGQGLRLIYYSQIVNDFQKGDIAEGYSVSREKKESFPLTVTSAQKNPTAFYLCASSTGPSDTEAFFGQGTRLTVV.

The rearrangement links TRBV6-1 to TRBJ1-2, with TRBD1 matching 7 bases. The CDR3 is made up of 13 amino acids. Looked up from germline, CDR1 is MNHNS and CDR2 is SASEGT. The J segment lost 4 bases and the V segment lost 5 bases, leaving 4 bases of the junction unmatched. CDR3 protein: CASSTDRSYGYTF. The CDR3 DNA reads as TGTGCCAGCAGTACGGACAGGAGCTATGGCTACACCTTC.

The V and J genes are TRBV7-6 and TRBJ2-7; D not certain. This CDR3 is built from 15 residues. V lost 0 bases, J lost 2 bases, and 11 bases lay in between. Germline-derived CDR1 and CDR2 are SGHVS and FNYEAQ. The CDR3 DNA reads TGTGCCAGCAGCTTAGCGCTGCAGGCCACCTACGAGCAGTACTTC. Encoded protein: CASSLALQATYEQYF.

J is TRBJ2-7 and V is TRBV5-1, with D perhaps TRBD1 or TRBD2 (6 bases each). The germline V gene has CDR1 SGHRS and CDR2 YFSETQ. The germline V and J ends were trimmed by 1 base and 5 bases, with 10 bases remaining between them. The CDR3 extends over 13 amino acids. Written as DNA, the CDR3 is TGCGCCAGCAGCTTGCCGGGGGCCGACGAGCAGTACTTC. Protein: CASSLPGADEQYF.

J is TRBJ1-3 and V is TRBV3-1 (or the pseudogene TRBV3-2), with 7 bases aligning to TRBD1. The CDR3 loop spans 17 amino acids. With V trimmed by 1 base and J by 2 bases, 8 bases remained unmatched. Germline V gene sequence: CDR1 LGHDT, CDR2 YNNKEL (reference sequence). This CDR3 is CASSQGSTGKTGNTIYF. The CDR3 DNA reads as TGTGCCAGCAGCCAAGGGTCGACAGGGAAAACTGGAAACACCATATATTTT.

The gene calls are TRBV6-1 and TRBJ1-5; D remains unclear. Germline CDR1 and CDR2: MNHNS and SASEGT. Trimming left V 2 bases short and J 6 bases short, with 11 bases between. The CDR3 sequence is 14 residues long. For the CDR3, the DNA is TGTGCCAGCAGTGAAACCCGACCGGGTCAGCCCCAGCATTTT. Encoded protein: CASSETRPGQPQHF.

The rearrangement links TRBV12-3 or TRBV12-4 to TRBJ1-5; D gene unclear. The CDR3 runs to 13 residues. V was pared by 3 bases and J by 3 bases, with 6 bases between. The chain's CDR3 is CASSLTNNQPQHF. CDR3 in DNA: TGTGCCAGCAGTTTGACAAACAATCAGCCCCAGCATTTT.

This chain links TRBV3-1 (or the pseudogene TRBV3-2) with TRBJ2-3; D uncertain. The CDR3 is 17 amino acids. V was clipped by 0 bases and J by 2 bases, with 15 bases between them. Germline V gene sequence: CDR1 LGHDT, CDR2 YNNKEL (reference sequence). DNA of the CDR3: TGTGCCAGCAGCCAAGATTTGGCTTATCTTCACACAGATACGCAGTATTTT. As protein: CASSQDLAYLHTDTQYF.

This chain uses TRBV30 with TRBJ2-7; TRBD2 is a possible D gene (5 bases). This CDR3 contains 11 residues. Germline loops: CDR1 GTSNPN, CDR2 SVGIG (reference sequence). V dropped 5 bases and J dropped 4 bases, with 9 bases sitting between them. The DNA of the CDR3 is TGTGCCTGGGGGAGTCGGTACGAGCAGTACTTC. Translating it yields CAWGSRYEQYF.

This chain joins TRBV5-1 and TRBJ2-3; D is undetermined. Trimming removed 1 base from V and 4 bases from J, with 16 bases in between. Germline V gene lookup returns CDR1 SGHRS and CDR2 YFSETQ. The CDR3 is 16 amino acids. The CDR3 DNA is TGCGCCAGCAGCTTGCCGAGAACCCGTGTCGCAGATACGCAGTATTTT. This codes for CASSLPRTRVADTQYF. The complete variable domain, with remaining parts taken from reference TRBV5-1 and TRBJ2-3, reads KAGVTQTPRYLIKTRGQQVTLSCSPISGHRSVSWYQQTPGQGLQFLFEYFSETQRNKGNFPGRFSGRQFSNSRSEMNVSTLELGDSALYLCASSLPRTRVADTQYFGPGTRLTVL.

J is TRBJ1-4 and V is TRBV19; weak D call: TRBD1 (6 bases). CDR1 LNHDA and CDR2 SQIVND come from the germline V gene (reference sequence). V lost 8 bases to trimming and J lost 0 bases, with 19 bases between them. This CDR3 has 17 residues. CDR3 amino acids: CASAGVTRTATNEKLFF. Here the CDR3 DNA reads TGTGCCAGTGCAGGGGTTACCCGGACTGCAACTAATGAAAAACTGTTTTTT.

The rearrangement links TRBV19 to TRBJ1-6, with 7 bases matching TRBD1. CDR3 length: 16 amino acids. After removal of 5 bases from V and 6 bases from J, the junction contained 10 bases not matched to a gene. In germline, CDR1 is LNHDA, CDR2 SQIVND (reference sequence). The CDR3 region has the DNA TGTGCCAGTAGTGTCCTCGGACAGGCCCCTAATTCACCCCTCCACTTT. Residues: CASSVLGQAPNSPLHF.